This T cell receptor (beta chain) was profiled in a study of tumor-infiltrating lymphocytes in localized non-small cell lung cancer. The overall study: From each patient, both tumor and uninvolved lung, non-adjacent to tumor, were sampled.

Study results and caveats: Available tissue quantity limited TCR sequencing to a patient subset. T-cell fraction did not differ between immunotypes IM1 and IM2.

Clones were read by immunoSEQ multiplex PCR, and TCRdb kept only the in-frame ones, dropping some. The sample records about 12,000 clones, 66% being singletons. This clone occurred a few times. What it binds is unknown. This CDR3 contains 13 residues. Germline-derived CDR1 and CDR2 are ENHRY and SYGVKD. Deletions cut 5 bases from V and 9 bases from J, with 11 bases between. Sequenced: lung tumor tissue. The V gene is TRBV10-3, the J gene TRBJ1-6; D uncertain. The receptor was derived from a human donor with non-small cell lung cancer. Here the CDR3 DNA reads TGTGCCATCAGTCGGCAAGAGTTTTCACCCCTCCACTTT. Translation: CAISRQEFSPLHF.